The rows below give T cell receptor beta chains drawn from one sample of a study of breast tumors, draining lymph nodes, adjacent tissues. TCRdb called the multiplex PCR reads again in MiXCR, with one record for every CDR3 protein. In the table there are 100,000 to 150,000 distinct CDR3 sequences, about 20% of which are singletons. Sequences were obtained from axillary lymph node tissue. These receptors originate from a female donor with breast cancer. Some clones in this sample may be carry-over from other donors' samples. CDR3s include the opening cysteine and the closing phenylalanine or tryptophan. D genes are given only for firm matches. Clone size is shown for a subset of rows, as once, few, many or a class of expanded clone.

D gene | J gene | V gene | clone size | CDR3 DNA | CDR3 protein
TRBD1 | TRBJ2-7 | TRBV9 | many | TGTGCCAGCAGCGTAGATGGACAGGAATGGGAGCAGTACTTC | CASSVDGQEWEQYF
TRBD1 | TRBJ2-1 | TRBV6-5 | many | TGTGCCAGCAGGACAGGGGGCGGGATCAATGAGCAGTTCTTC | CASRTGGGINEQFF
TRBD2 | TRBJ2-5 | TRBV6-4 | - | TGTGCCAGCAGTGCCTCCCCCACCGGGGGGTATCAAGAGACCCAGTACTTC | CASSASPTGGYQETQYF
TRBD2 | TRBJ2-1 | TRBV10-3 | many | TGTGCCAACGGGCGGGGGTCCTACAATGAGCAGTTCTTC | CANGRGSYNEQFF
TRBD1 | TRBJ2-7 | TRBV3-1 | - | TGTGCCAGCAGCCAAGAAACTCTCGTCTCGGGACAGTCCGTACCGTACGAGCAGTACTTC | CASSQETLVSGQSVPYEQYF
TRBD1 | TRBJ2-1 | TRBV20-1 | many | TGCAGTGCCCTCGCCGGGACAGACAACAATGAGCAGTTCTTC | CSALAGTDNNEQFF
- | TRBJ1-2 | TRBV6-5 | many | TGTGCCAGCAGTTACACAGCTTCCGTTGAGTACTATGGCTACACCTTC | CASSYTASVEYYGYTF
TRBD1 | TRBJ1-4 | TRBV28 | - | TGTGCCAGCAGTCGACAGGGGGCGGCAACGGAAAAACTGTTTTTT | CASSRQGAATEKLFF
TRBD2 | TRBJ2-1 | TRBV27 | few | TGTGCCAGCAGGGGACTAGCGGGGGGGAATGAGCAGTTCTTC | CASRGLAGGNEQFF
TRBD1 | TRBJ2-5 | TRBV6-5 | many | TGTGCCAGCAGCACATCGGGACAGCCACAAGAGACCCAGTACTTC | CASSTSGQPQETQYF
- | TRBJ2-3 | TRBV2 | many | TGTGCCAGTACTACAACAGGAGGGGCAGATACGCAGTATTTT | CASTTTGGADTQYF
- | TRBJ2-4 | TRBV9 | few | TGTGCCAGCAGCGCACAGATTGCAGGGAACATTCAGTACTTC | CASSAQIAGNIQYF
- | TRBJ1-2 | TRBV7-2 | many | TGTGCCAGCAGTCCCGAGGGTGTGGCCAACTATGGCTACACCTTC | CASSPEGVANYGYTF
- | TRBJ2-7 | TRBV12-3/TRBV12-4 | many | TGTGCCACCTCCAGGATTGTTGGGGGCGAGCAGTACTTC | CATSRIVGGEQYF
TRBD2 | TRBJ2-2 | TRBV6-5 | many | TGTGCCAGCAGACCTCCGGGACTAGCGGGGGCCGGGGAGCTGTTTTTT | CASRPPGLAGAGELFF
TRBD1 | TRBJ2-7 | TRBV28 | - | TGTGCCAGCAGTTCTCAACAGGGGGCAGGGGAGCAGTACTTC | CASSSQQGAGEQYF
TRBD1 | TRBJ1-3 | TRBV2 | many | TGTGCCAGCAGTCCGACAGGGCCTGGAAACACCATATATTTT | CASSPTGPGNTIYF
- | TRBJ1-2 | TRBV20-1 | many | TGCAGTGCTAGTCAGGGAGCTAACTATGGCTACACCTTC | CSASQGANYGYTF
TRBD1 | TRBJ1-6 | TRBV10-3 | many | TGTGCCATCAGTGATAGCCCGACAGGGGAAGGTTCACCCCTCCACTTT | CAISDSPTGEGSPLHF
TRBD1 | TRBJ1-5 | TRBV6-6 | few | TGTGCCAGCAGTTACCTGGGACAGACGCAGCCCCAGCATTTT | CASSYLGQTQPQHF
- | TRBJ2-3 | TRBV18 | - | TGTGCCAGCTCACCGAGTCGGACAGCCCAAGATACGCAGTATTTT | CASSPSRTAQDTQYF
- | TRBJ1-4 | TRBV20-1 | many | TGCAGTGCTAGAGATACCTATGGTGTGGCGGGTGCCGCTAATGAAAAACTGTTTTTT | CSARDTYGVAGAANEKLFF
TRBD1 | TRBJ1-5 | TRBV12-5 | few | TGTGCTAGTGGTTTGGCCTGGGACAGGGGAAAGGGTCAGCCCCAGCATTTT | CASGLAWDRGKGQPQHF
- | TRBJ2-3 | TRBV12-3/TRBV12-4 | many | TGTGCCAGCAGTTTAGGGGGGATAGCAGATACGCAGTATTTT | CASSLGGIADTQYF
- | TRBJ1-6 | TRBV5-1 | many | TGCGCCAGTAAGCTAGCAGACTCACTGAATTCACCCCTCCACTTT | CASKLADSLNSPLHF
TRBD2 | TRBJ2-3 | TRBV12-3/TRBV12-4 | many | TGTGCCAGCAGCCTGACTAGCGGGGGGGCGGATACGCAGTATTTT | CASSLTSGGADTQYF
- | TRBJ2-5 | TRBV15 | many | TGTGCCACCACGGCTGAGAGGGTTCAAGAGACCCAGTACTTC | CATTAERVQETQYF
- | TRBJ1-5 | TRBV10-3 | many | TGTGCCATCAGTGAGTCGAGCCGTTTATCCGATCAGCCCCAGCATTTT | CAISESSRLSDQPQHF
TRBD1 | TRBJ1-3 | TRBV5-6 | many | TGTGCCAGCAGCTTACGGACAGGGAGGGGAAACACCATATATTTT | CASSLRTGRGNTIYF
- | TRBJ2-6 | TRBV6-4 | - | TGTGCCAGCAAAGACAGGTCTGGGGCCAACGTCCTGACTTTC | CASKDRSGANVLTF
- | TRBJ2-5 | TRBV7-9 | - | TGTGCCAGCAGTCCCGCCCGGGCTCTTAAAGAGACCCAGTACTTC | CASSPARALKETQYF
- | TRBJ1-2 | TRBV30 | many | TGTGCTTGCTGGGAGAACTATGGCTACACCTTC | CACWENYGYTF
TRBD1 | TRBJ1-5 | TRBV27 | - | TGTGCCAGCAGTCTAGGCGTCCCGACAGGGAACCAGCCCCAGCATTTT | CASSLGVPTGNQPQHF
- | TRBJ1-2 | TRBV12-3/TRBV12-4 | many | TGTGCCAGCAGTAAGGTCGCGCATGGCTACACCTTC | CASSKVAHGYTF
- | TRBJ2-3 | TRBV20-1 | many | TGCAGTGCCCCTGTTTTCTCCAGTAGCACAGATACGCAGTATTTT | CSAPVFSSSTDTQYF
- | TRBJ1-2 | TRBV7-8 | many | TGTGCCAGCAGCTTTCGAGGGGCATATGGCTACACCTTC | CASSFRGAYGYTF
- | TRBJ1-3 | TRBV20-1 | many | TGCAGTGCTATTAACGCAGGGCCCTCTGGAAACACCATATATTTT | CSAINAGPSGNTIYF
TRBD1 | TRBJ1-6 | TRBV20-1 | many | TGCAGAGTGACGGGACAGGATAATTCACCCCTCCACTTT | CRVTGQDNSPLHF
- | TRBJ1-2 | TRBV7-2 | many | TGTGCCAGCAGCTTCTACGGGGACCATGGCTACACCTTC | CASSFYGDHGYTF
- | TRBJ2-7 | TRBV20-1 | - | TGCAATGCTAGGGCCCCGGCGACAGGCTCCTACGAGCAGTACTTC | CNARAPATGSYEQYF
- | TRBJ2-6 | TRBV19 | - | TGTGCCAGTAGTATAGGGGGGCGCGGGGCCAACGTCCTGACTTTC | CASSIGGRGANVLTF
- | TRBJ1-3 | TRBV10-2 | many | TGCGCCAGCCAGACAGAAACTGGAAACACCATATATTTT | CASQTETGNTIYF
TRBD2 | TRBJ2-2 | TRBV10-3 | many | TGTGCCATCAGTGCTACTAGCGGGAGTAACGGGGAGCTGTTTTTT | CAISATSGSNGELFF
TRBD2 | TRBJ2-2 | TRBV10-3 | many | TGTGCCATCAGTGACCCGACTAGCGGGAAGGCAAACACCGGGGAGCTGTTTTTT | CAISDPTSGKANTGELFF
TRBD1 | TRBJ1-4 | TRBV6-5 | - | TGTGCCAGCAGTCCCTCCCGAGGGACAGGCCCACTGTTTTTT | CASSPSRGTGPLFF